This T cell receptor (beta chain) was obtained from a study of cytomegalovirus exposure and HLA in healthy donors. The study, taken as a whole, reports: In vitro data verified three CMV-associated chains as specific for CMV antigens.

V lost 0 bases and J lost 0, with 12 bases in between. This CDR3 comprises 18 residues. Germline V gene sequence: CDR1 MGHRA, CDR2 YSYEKL. Assay used: immunoSEQ multiplex PCR; TCRdb lists only in-frame clones, some missing. The data contain approximately 270,000 clones, approximately 86% of them seen just once; the ten biggest clones take up more than 0.8%. A word on this clone: Antigen: not known.

Material: PBMCs. The TCR comes from a woman under 30 in good health and CMV-seronegative. V usage is TRBV4-1 and J usage is TRBJ2-6; D remains unclear. The CDR3: CASSQDSFGTSGANVLTF. As DNA, the CDR3 is TGCGCCAGCAGCCAAGATAGCTTCGGTACCTCTGGGGCCAACGTCCTGACTTTC.